The TCR beta chain described here comes from a study of response to subunit inactivated influenza vaccine. TCRdb independently ran MiXCR on the RT-PCR reads; one entry per CDR3 protein. The top ten clones hold around 10% of a sample with about 570,000 distinct CDR3 sequences, around 11% of them seen once. V dropped 6 bases and J dropped 0; count of bases not matched to a gene: 7. Germline-derived CDR1 and CDR2 are SEHNR and FQNEAQ (reference sequence). The CDR3 sequence is 16 residues long. This sample was shared with a second study, whose subject was T cells expressing NK-cell markers. That work adds: The authors generated TCR beta cDNA through 5'RACE template switching with UMIs. Several of the donors carried dominant NKG2C+ clonotypes that took up about 1.0-7.0% of their CD8+ T cells.

Here the sequenced sample was PBMCs from blood, taken on the day of vaccination. J is TRBJ2-1 and V is TRBV7-9; the match to TRBD2 covers 8 bases. The receptor's source is a man aged 45-60 years who received an inactivated influenza vaccine. CDR3 sequence: CASSPWTSHSYNEQFF. The DNA of the CDR3 is TGTGCCAGCAGTCCATGGACTAGCCACTCCTACAATGAGCAGTTCTTC.